This T cell receptor (beta chain) was obtained from a study of shared clonotypes between healthy human individuals (dated by TCRdb to 2018 to 2020). As for the study more broadly: A few men and a couple of women, aged 18 to 49 years, made up the cohort. The study deeply sequenced blood TCR repertoires of about five healthy adults to estimate repertoire size and the extent of clonotype sharing between individuals. For each donor, three plates each were used for CD4 naive and CD4 memory, two plates were used for CD8 naive, and one plate was used for CD8 memory. Each donor's leukapheresis produced roughly between roughly 0.85 and 10 billion PBMCs. Different laboratories and diverse techniques were used to prepare libraries and sequence TCR repertoires, to increase sequencing depth and limit assay-specific biases. Overall results and qualifications from the work: The genetic and exposure-history diversity represented was limited by the small number of donors. Pairwise subsampling led to the expectation that sequencing depth would affect the degree of clonotype sharing among donors. About 4.5% of naive CD4, 3.5% of naive CD8, around 2.3% of memory CD4, and roughly 0.4% of memory CD8 clonotypes were shared across several donors. Rarefaction of sorted-subset datasets indicated incomplete sequencing despite the large sequencing depth. Only blood was sampled, and tissue TCR repertoires likely differ from those in blood. Estimated clonotype richness was generally larger for naive than for memory subsets. Clonotypes shared by all four sorted-subset donors showed higher generation probabilities than non-shared clonotypes.

The donors were healthy, HIV-negative adults who had no recently reported acute infections or vaccinations. Every donor was a Caucasian adult living in Nashville, Tennessee, USA. CD4+ T cells were enriched through magnetic negative selection, after which naive cells were positively selected on CD45RA and the remaining negative fraction served as the memory subset. After blood collection by leukapheresis, PBMCs were isolated using Ficoll-Histopaque density gradient centrifugation and then cryopreserved in the vapor phase of liquid nitrogen. Purity and quantity of every magnetically sorted T cell population were checked by analytical flow cytometry. Each sorted fraction had its genomic DNA isolated and then quantified by UV absorbance on a Nanodrop 2000c. The CDR3 sequence holds 15 residues, the cysteine and phenylalanine included. The sequence is cut down to CDR3 DNA, 45 bases in frame from base 1. The germline V gene (reference sequence) sets CDR1 to SEHNR and CDR2 to FQNEAQ. Trimming removed 5 bases from V and 0 bases from J, leaving 13 bases between the germline ends.

TCR CDR3 regions were amplified from genomic DNA by multiplex PCR using the deep immunoSEQ assay. Extracted genomic DNA from each cell subset was distributed evenly across all wells of several immunoSEQ 96-well plates, and each plate was treated as a replicate. For sorted subsets, approximately 210 ng genomic DNA, equal to some 30,000 T cell genomes, was loaded into each replicate PCR. Purified libraries were measured with a Qubit 3.0 fluorometer, size-checked on a Bioanalyzer 2100, and measured again with the KAPA Library Quantification kit. Every immunoSEQ 96-well plate was sequenced on a dedicated single-read 150-cycle Illumina NextSeq 550 flow cell. As for the original processing: Because only junctional sequences without quality scores were contained in the immunoSEQ output, filtering matching that applied to full-length reads could not be performed. To assign V/J genes and CDR3, sequences were annotated using PyIR, a Python wrapper for IgBLAST v1.9, with IMGT germline references. Reads were removed for weak V/J assignments (E-value above 1e-6), missing CDR3, stop codons, out-of-frame junctions, or ambiguous translated residues. V3J clonotypes were defined by identical inferred V gene, J gene, and CDR3 amino acid sequence. Percentage overlap between repertoires was calculated by dividing the number of shared unique clonotypes by the size of the smaller repertoire. Three approaches were used to assess repertoire richness: RTK rarefaction, the Chao1 estimator, and Recon v2.1 estimates of unobserved clonotypes. OLGA was used to compute generation probabilities for all TCRbeta clonotypes that the gDNA method yielded from a handful of donors. TCRdb provides this immuneACCESS table in a form limited to in-frame rearrangements. Some clones are lacking; in checked studies, under half of them reflect an unresolved V gene, and why the rest are absent is not known. V, J and clone size reflect that table, while D and trimming were determined from the DNA. This sample lists 2 million to 2.5 million clones; around 95% were detected once. The ten top clones hold roughly 0.13% of the sample.

Regarding this clone: What this receptor recognizes is not known. Per-nucleotide qualities are absent, and no much larger clonotype sits a single base away.

The sample comprised naive CD4+ T cells sorted from blood. The cell subset or site label corresponds to: CD45RA+ positively selected. This TCR was recovered from a man aged 18 to 29 in good health. The V and J segments used are TRBV7-9 and TRBJ1-1, with no D gene named confidently. The CDR3 protein: CASSIPSGLNTEAFF. The DNA sequence is as follows: TGTGCCAGCAGCATCCCGTCGGGGTTGAACACTGAAGCTTTCTTT.